One and the same sample provided the 32 T cell receptor beta chains below, sequenced in a study of cytotoxic CD8 clonotypes in ibrutinib-treated CLL. Measured with immunoSEQ multiplex PCR; TCRdb has only the in-frame clones, and not every one. The profile shows 200,000 or so clones, roughly 73% of them singletons. The input for sequencing was PBMCs, taken after 12 months of ibrutinib treatment. The source is a human donor with chronic lymphocytic leukemia.

The sample holds one count of this clone. The chain employs TRBV25-1 and TRBJ2-3, with TRBD1 matching over 9 bases. The ends lost 2 bases at V and 7 bases at J; junction bases unmatched: 7. CDR1 is MGHDK and CDR2 is SYGVNS in the germline V gene. This CDR3 has 15 residues. CDR3 nucleotide sequence: TGTGCCAGCAGTGAACCTCCGGACAGGGGCAATACGCAGTATTTT. Its translation: CASSEPPDRGNTQYF.

The J gene is TRBJ2-7, the V gene TRBV7-8; D uncertain. The CDR3 is 14 residues long. Germline loops: CDR1 SGHVS, CDR2 FQNEAQ. V was cut by 5 bases and J by 2 bases, with 13 bases left in between. The CDR3 protein is CASSPNSRTYEQYF. CDR3 nucleotides: TGTGCCAGCAGCCCAAATAGTAGGACCTACGAGCAGTACTTC. The entire variable domain, with the rest obtained from reference TRBV7-8 and TRBJ2-7, is as follows: GAGVSQSPRYKVAKRGQDVALRCDPISGHVSLFWYQQALGQGPEFLTYFQNEAQLDKSGLPSDRFFAERPEGSVSTLKIQRTQQEDSAVYLCASSPNSRTYEQYFGPGTRLTVT.

In this sample, this clone turned up once. The chain carries TRBV19 and TRBJ1-1, with D possibly TRBD1 on 5 matching bases. The CDR3 spans 13 residues. V gave up 4 bases and J gave up 3 bases, with 9 bases separating them. CDR1 is LNHDA, CDR2 SQIVND, per germline (reference sequence). CDR3 nucleotides: TGTGCCAGTAGTAGCGGAGGGGACACTGAAGCTTTCTTT. It encodes CASSSGGDTEAFF.

In this sample, this clone turned up a few times. The chain recombines TRBV29-1 with TRBJ1-1; D is uncertain. The germline CDR1 and CDR2 sequences are SQVTM and ANQGSEA. The length of the CDR3 is 13 residues. Trimming stripped 4 bases from V and 3 bases from J, with 12 bases between. The CDR3 here is CSVGFGIYTEAFF. DNA for the CDR3: TGCAGCGTTGGTTTTGGTATTTACACTGAAGCTTTCTTT.

The V call is TRBV9, the J call TRBJ1-1, with no clear D. Trimming pared 0 bases from V and 3 bases from J, leaving 6 bases between. The CDR3 extends over 13 amino acids. Germline V gene data show CDR1 as SGDLS and CDR2 as YYNGEE. The CDR3 DNA sequence: TGTGCCAGCAGCGTAGATACAGACACTGAAGCTTTCTTT. Translated: CASSVDTDTEAFF.

This clone was recorded once. The V gene is TRBV7-9, the J gene TRBJ2-7, with D unresolved. Germline V gives CDR1 SEHNR, CDR2 FQNEAQ (reference sequence). Trimming stripped 2 bases from V and 3 bases from J, with 17 bases between. The CDR3 totals 16 residues. The CDR3 region is CASSLRGTGEIYEQYF. Written as DNA, the CDR3 is TGTGCCAGCAGCTTACGCGGTACGGGTGAGATCTACGAGCAGTACTTC.

V and J are TRBV13 and TRBJ2-1; D tentatively reads TRBD1 or TRBD2 (6 bases each). The CDR3 sequence is 16 residues long. V lost 5 bases and J 10 bases, leaving 24 bases between the germline ends. Germline assignment: CDR1 PRHDT and CDR2 FYEKMQ (reference sequence). This CDR3 is CASSLQGWGVSGEQFF. The CDR3 DNA follows: TGTGCCAGCAGCCTCCAGGGGTGGGGGGTTTCGGGCGAGCAGTTCTTC.

The V and J genes are TRBV27 and TRBJ2-3; the D is unclear. The CDR3 is made up of 13 amino acids. Germline V gene lookup returns CDR1 MNHEY and CDR2 SMNVEV (reference sequence). V lost 5 bases to trimming and J lost 2 bases, with 8 bases between them. For the CDR3, the DNA is TGTGCCAGCAGTCCATTTAACACAGATACGCAGTATTTT. It translates to CASSPFNTDTQYF.

The rearrangement links TRBV10-3 to TRBJ1-1; TRBD1 aligns across 8 bases. Germline V CDR1 and CDR2: ENHRY, SYGVKD. V shed 6 bases and J 5 bases; nucleotides not matched to a gene: 8. The CDR3 covers 14 residues. Written as DNA, the CDR3 is TGTGCCATCAGCGCCACAGGGGGTTGGACTGAAGCTTTCTTT. It encodes CAISATGGWTEAFF.

This chain joins TRBV5-1 and TRBJ1-1, with 8 bases identical to TRBD1. The CDR3 has 13 amino acids. Germline V lookup: CDR1 SGHRS, CDR2 YFSETQ. V shed 4 bases and J 4 bases; nucleotides not matched to a gene: 3. The CDR3 DNA is TGCGCCAGCAGCGCACAGGGGGGCACTGAAGCTTTCTTT. Its protein is CASSAQGGTEAFF.

V gene TRBV5-1 combines with J gene TRBJ2-5, with D unclear. The CDR3 is made up of 13 amino acids. V was clipped by 4 bases and J by 5 bases, with 12 bases between them. Germline-derived CDR1 and CDR2 are SGHRS and YFSETQ. Written as DNA, the CDR3 is TGCGCCAGCAGCCTTACAGCTAAGGAGACCCAGTACTTC. Protein: CASSLTAKETQYF.

The chain links TRBV2 to TRBJ1-5; D not certain. V lost 6 bases to trimming and J lost 3 bases, with 6 bases between them. Germline-derived CDR1 and CDR2 are SNHLY and FYNNEI. The CDR3 loop spans 12 amino acids. The CDR3 sequence: CASRGSNQPQHF. CDR3 coding DNA: TGTGCCAGCAGGGGCTCCAATCAGCCCCAGCATTTT.

This clone has only one observation. The rearrangement joins TRBV27 to TRBJ2-1; D remains unclear. The germline gives CDR1 MNHEY, CDR2 SMNVEV (reference sequence). The V gene lost 6 bases and the J gene lost 3 bases, with 15 bases spanning the gap. The CDR3 spans 15 residues. CDR3 bases: TGTGCCAGCAGACCGTCTACAATGAGCTACAATGAGCAGTTCTTC. It yields the protein CASRPSTMSYNEQFF.

V gene TRBV16 combines with J gene TRBJ1-2; 7 bases line up with TRBD1. Germline V lookup: CDR1 KGHSY, CDR2 FQNENV. The J segment lost 8 bases and the V segment lost 4 bases, leaving 7 bases of the junction unmatched. CDR3 length: 13 amino acids. As DNA, the CDR3 is TGTGCCAGCAGCCCCGGGACAGTTTCCGGCTACACCTTC. It translates to CASSPGTVSGYTF.

V is TRBV2 and J is TRBJ1-1; 9 bases agree with TRBD1. V was pared by 5 bases and J by 4 bases, with 5 bases of the junction left unmatched. CDR3 length equals 14 residues. The germline V gene has CDR1 SNHLY and CDR2 FYNNEI. CDR3 coding DNA: TGTGCCAGCAGTCTATCGACAGGGGGCACTGAAGCTTTCTTT. This translates into CASSLSTGGTEAFF.

The chain is built from TRBV9 and TRBJ2-1; TRBD2 aligns across 8 bases. V trimming: 4 bases; J trimming: 4 bases; junction bases outside the gene matches: 4. CDR1 and CDR2 (germline): SGDLS, YYNGEE. CDR3 length equals 14 residues. For the CDR3, the DNA is TGTGCCAGCAGCAGCGGGAGTTCGTACAATGAGCAGTTCTTC. It is translated as CASSSGSSYNEQFF.

The chain employs TRBV7-9 and TRBJ1-5; the D gene is possibly TRBD1 (5 bases). V was pared by 1 base and J by 6 bases, with 7 bases between. Per the germline V gene, CDR1 is SEHNR and CDR2 is FQNEAQ (reference sequence). This CDR3 region has 13 residues. Written as DNA, the CDR3 is TGTGCCAGCAGCTTAGTCGGGACTCAGCCCCAGCATTTT. Translation: CASSLVGTQPQHF. The whole variable domain, remainder taken from reference TRBV7-9 and TRBJ1-5, is DTGVSQNPRHKITKRGQNVTFRCDPISEHNRLYWYRQTLGQGPEFLTYFQNEAQLEKSRLLSDRFSAERPKGSFSTLEIQRTEQGDSAMYLCASSLVGTQPQHFGDGTRLSIL.

The chain couples TRBV6-5 to TRBJ2-1; 13 bases match TRBD2. V was clipped by 0 bases and J by 8 bases; unmatched bases: 1. The CDR3 has 15 amino acids. Germline V CDR1 and CDR2: MNHEY, SVGAGI. The CDR3 is CASSYSGLAGDEQFF. Here the CDR3 DNA reads TGTGCCAGCAGTTACTCAGGACTAGCGGGGGATGAGCAGTTCTTC.

The J gene is TRBJ2-3, the V gene TRBV2; 12 nucleotides match TRBD2. The V and J ends lost 6 bases and 2 bases, in that order; junction bases with no gene match: 12. This CDR3 comprises 18 residues. From germline, CDR1 is SNHLY and CDR2 FYNNEI. CDR3 DNA sequence: TGTGCCAGCAGAACCGGGACTAGCGGGCCTCCTAACACAGATACGCAGTATTTT. This gives the protein CASRTGTSGPPNTDTQYF.

As regards this clone: The same CDR3 arises from other DNA sequences in this sample as well. This chain joins TRBV5-6 and TRBJ2-3, with unresolved D. Germline values: CDR1 SGHDT, CDR2 YYEEEE. The CDR3 totals 14 residues. V was shortened by 0 bases and J by 1 base, with 6 bases between the two germline ends. CDR3 sequence (DNA): TGTGCCAGCAGCTTGGCCAGCGGCACAGATACGCAGTATTTT. Translated: CASSLASGTDTQYF.

The rearrangement links TRBV4-2 to TRBJ1-2; 9 bases agree with TRBD1. The CDR3 contains 15 residues. Germline values: CDR1 LGHNA, CDR2 YNFKEQ. Trimming took 2 bases from V and 8 from J; bases not matched to a gene: 9. CDR3 in amino acids: CASSQTTGGSLGYTF. CDR3 nucleotides: TGTGCCAGCAGCCAAACTACAGGGGGCTCGCTGGGCTACACCTTC.

The chain employs TRBV7-9 and TRBJ2-2; no reliable D call. With 5 bases removed from V and 6 bases from J, the gap between germline ends came to 7 bases. This CDR3 region has 12 residues. Germline loops: CDR1 SEHNR, CDR2 FQNEAQ (reference sequence). This CDR3 is CASSQYAGELFF. The CDR3 DNA sequence: TGTGCCAGCAGCCAATATGCCGGGGAGCTGTTTTTT.

The count of this clone is one. The rearrangement links TRBV7-9 to TRBJ2-7; D perhaps matches TRBD2 (5 bases). V shed 9 bases and J shed 4 bases, with 19 bases lying between them. This CDR3 contains 14 residues. CDR1 is SEHNR, CDR2 FQNEAQ, per germline (reference sequence). The CDR3 coding sequence is TGTGCCAGTGCCGCCGGGGTCCAAGGGTACGAGCAGTACTTC. As protein: CASAAGVQGYEQYF.

In this sample, this clone turned up once. The chain links TRBV19 to TRBJ2-1; D call uncertain. CDR1 is LNHDA, CDR2 SQIVND, per germline (reference sequence). V was cut by 3 bases and J by 3 bases, with 9 bases left in between. This CDR3 is 14 amino acids long. The CDR3 region is CASSILGLYNEQFF. The CDR3 nucleotides read TGTGCCAGTAGTATTCTGGGTCTCTACAATGAGCAGTTCTTC.

V gene TRBV7-6 combines with J gene TRBJ2-7; TRBD2 might be the D (6 bases). Trimming took off 5 bases at V and 5 bases at J, with 16 bases between the two ends. The CDR3 consists of 14 residues. Germline CDR1 SGHVS, CDR2 FNYEAQ. The CDR3 region is CASSPIAGRNEQYF. CDR3 DNA sequence: TGTGCCAGCAGCCCCATCGCGGGGCGTAACGAGCAGTACTTC.

J is TRBJ1-3 and V is TRBV5-6; unclear D gene. V dropped 2 bases and J dropped 7 bases, with 7 bases sitting between them. The germline CDR1 and CDR2 sequences are SGHDT and YYEEEE. This CDR3 has 12 amino acids. The CDR3 loop reads CASSFSGNTIYF. DNA of the CDR3: TGTGCCAGCAGCTTTAGTGGGAACACCATATATTTT. The variable domain in full, completed from reference TRBV5-6 and TRBJ1-3, reads DAGVTQSPTHLIKTRGQQVTLRCSPKSGHDTVSWYQQALGQGPQFIFQYYEEEERQRGNFPDRFSGHQFPNYSSELNVNALLLGDSALYLCASSFSGNTIYFGEGSWLTVV.

V gene TRBV10-2 combines with J gene TRBJ2-5; 9 bases agree with TRBD2. The CDR3 runs to 15 residues. Germline CDR1 reads WSHSY; CDR2 reads SAAADI. J lost 5 bases, V lost 4 bases, and 8 bases had no gene match. CDR3: CASSAIAGVVETQYF. For the CDR3, the DNA is TGCGCCAGCAGTGCAATAGCGGGAGTTGTTGAGACCCAGTACTTC.

This sequence joins TRBV5-1 and TRBJ2-1; TRBD2 matches 9 bases. The CDR3 extends over 15 amino acids. Per the germline V gene, CDR1 is SGHRS and CDR2 is YFSETQ. J lost 8 bases, V lost 1 base, and 7 bases had no gene match. The CDR3 sequence is CASSLLASGAYEQFF. Here the CDR3 DNA reads TGCGCCAGCAGCTTGTTGGCTAGCGGGGCGTATGAGCAGTTCTTC.

This sequence joins TRBV5-1 and TRBJ2-5, with TRBD1 as a possible D gene (6 bases). This CDR3 spans 16 amino acids. Per germline, CDR1 SGHRS and CDR2 YFSETQ. V was shortened by 4 bases and J by 2 bases, with 18 bases between the two germline ends. The CDR3 DNA sequence: TGCGCCAGCAGCCCACACCGCAGGGGCCGTCAAGAGACCCAGTACTTC. It translates to CASSPHRRGRQETQYF.

The V gene is TRBV18, the J gene TRBJ1-2, with D uncertain. Looked up from germline, CDR1 is KGHSH and CDR2 is LQKENI. This CDR3 is built from 16 residues. Trimming stripped 2 bases from V and 8 bases from J, with 21 bases between. CDR3 sequence (DNA): TGTGCCAGCTCACCAGACAAGGGTGCTGGTGGTTGGGGCTACACCTTC. Translated, it gives CASSPDKGAGGWGYTF.

This chain uses TRBV2 with TRBJ1-2; D possibly corresponds to TRBD1 (6 bases). V was clipped by 10 bases and J by 6 bases, with 21 bases between them. The CDR3 covers 14 residues. Germline V gene lookup returns CDR1 SNHLY and CDR2 FYNNEI. Here the CDR3 reads CATGQGPPDHGYTF. Here the CDR3 DNA reads TGTGCCACCGGTCAGGGGCCCCCGGACCATGGCTACACCTTC.

This clone showed up just a few times. The J gene is TRBJ2-2, the V gene TRBV7-6; 7 nucleotides match TRBD2. V lost 5 bases to trimming and J lost 1 base; unmatched junction nucleotides: 10. This CDR3 is built from 17 residues. Germline CDR1 SGHVS, CDR2 FNYEAQ. CDR3 amino acids: CASSQSPGTMNTGELFF. The CDR3 DNA follows: TGTGCCAGCAGCCAGAGCCCCGGGACTATGAACACCGGGGAGCTGTTTTTT.